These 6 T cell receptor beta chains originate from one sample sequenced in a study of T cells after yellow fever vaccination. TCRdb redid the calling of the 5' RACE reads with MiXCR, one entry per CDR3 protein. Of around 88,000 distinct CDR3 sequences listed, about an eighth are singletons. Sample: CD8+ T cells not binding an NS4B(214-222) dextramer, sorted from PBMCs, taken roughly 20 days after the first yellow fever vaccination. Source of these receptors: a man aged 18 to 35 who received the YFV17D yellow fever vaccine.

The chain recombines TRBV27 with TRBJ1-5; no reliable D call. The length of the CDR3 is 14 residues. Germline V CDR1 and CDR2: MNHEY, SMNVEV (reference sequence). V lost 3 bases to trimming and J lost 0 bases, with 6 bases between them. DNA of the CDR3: TGTGCCAGCAGTTTGGGCTATAGCAATCAGCCCCAGCATTTT. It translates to CASSLGYSNQPQHF.

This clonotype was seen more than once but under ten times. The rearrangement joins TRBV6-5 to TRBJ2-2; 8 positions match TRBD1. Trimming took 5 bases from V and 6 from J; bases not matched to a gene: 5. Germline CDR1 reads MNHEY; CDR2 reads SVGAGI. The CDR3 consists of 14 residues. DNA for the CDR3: TGTGCCAGCAGTCGACAGGGGCCCCCCGGGGAGCTGTTTTTT. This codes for CASSRQGPPGELFF.

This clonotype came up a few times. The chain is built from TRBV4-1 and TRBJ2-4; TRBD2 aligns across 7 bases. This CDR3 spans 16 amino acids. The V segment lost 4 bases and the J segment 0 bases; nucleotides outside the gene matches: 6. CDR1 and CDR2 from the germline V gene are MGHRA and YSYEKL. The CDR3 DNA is TGCGCCAGCAGCCCACTCGAGCGGGGAGCCAAAAACATTCAGTACTTC. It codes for CASSPLERGAKNIQYF.

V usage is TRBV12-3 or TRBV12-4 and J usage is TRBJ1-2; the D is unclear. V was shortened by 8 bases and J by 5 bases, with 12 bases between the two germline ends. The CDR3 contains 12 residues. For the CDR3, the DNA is TGTGCCAGCCGTTGGGCTCCTTATGGCTACACCTTC. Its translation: CASRWAPYGYTF.

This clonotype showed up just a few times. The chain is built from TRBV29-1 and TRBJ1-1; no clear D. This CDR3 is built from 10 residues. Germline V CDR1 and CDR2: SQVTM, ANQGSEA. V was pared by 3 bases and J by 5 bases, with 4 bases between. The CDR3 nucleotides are TGCAGCGTTGAGAGAACTGAAGCTTTCTTT. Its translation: CSVERTEAFF.

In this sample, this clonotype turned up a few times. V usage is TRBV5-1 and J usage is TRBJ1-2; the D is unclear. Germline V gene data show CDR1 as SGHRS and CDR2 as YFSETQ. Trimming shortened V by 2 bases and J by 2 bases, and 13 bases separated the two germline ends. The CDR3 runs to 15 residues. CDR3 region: CASSFGATGNYGYTF. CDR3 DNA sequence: TGCGCCAGCAGCTTTGGAGCGACCGGCAACTATGGCTACACCTTC.